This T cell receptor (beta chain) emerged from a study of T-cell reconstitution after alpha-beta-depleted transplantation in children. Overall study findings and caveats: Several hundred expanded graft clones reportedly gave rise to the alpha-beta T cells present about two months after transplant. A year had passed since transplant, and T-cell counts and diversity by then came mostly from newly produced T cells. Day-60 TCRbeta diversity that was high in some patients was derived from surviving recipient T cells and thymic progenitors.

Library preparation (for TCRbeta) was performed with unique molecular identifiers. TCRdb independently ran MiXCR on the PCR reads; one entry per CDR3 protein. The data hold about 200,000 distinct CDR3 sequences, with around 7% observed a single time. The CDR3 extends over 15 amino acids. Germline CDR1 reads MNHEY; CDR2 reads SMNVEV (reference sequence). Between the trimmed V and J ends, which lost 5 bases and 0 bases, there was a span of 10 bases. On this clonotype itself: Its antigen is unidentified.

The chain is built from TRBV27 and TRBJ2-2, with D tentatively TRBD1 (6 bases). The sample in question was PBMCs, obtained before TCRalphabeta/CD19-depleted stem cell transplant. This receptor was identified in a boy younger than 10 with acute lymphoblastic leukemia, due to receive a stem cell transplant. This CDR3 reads CASSAGTTNTGELFF. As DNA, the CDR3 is TGTGCCAGCAGTGCCGGGACAACGAACACCGGGGAGCTGTTTTTT.